The 7 T cell receptor beta chains below were found in one sample sequenced in a study of cytomegalovirus exposure and HLA in healthy donors. Amplification used 60 Vbeta primers and 13 Jbeta primers. Profiled with immunoSEQ multiplex PCR; TCRdb holds only in-frame clones, not every one. The sample consists of tens of thousands of clones, less than 80% of them appearing once. The sequencing sample was made of PBMCs. The receptor source for this set is a male donor in good health and CMV-seronegative.

This clone has only one observation. This rearrangement joins TRBV15 to TRBJ2-2, with D maybe TRBD1 (7 bases). Germline CDR1 is LNHNV and CDR2 is YYDKDF (reference sequence). The CDR3 is 16 residues long. With 5 bases removed from V and 7 bases from J, the gap between germline ends came to 20 bases. The CDR3 DNA reads as TGTGCCACCAGCTTACTCCGGACAGGAGGGGGCGGGGAGCTGTTTTTT. Translated, it gives CATSLLRTGGGGELFF.

This rearrangement joins TRBV29-1 to TRBJ2-3; D not certain. This CDR3 contains 12 residues. Trimming took off 0 bases at V and 3 bases at J, with 4 bases between the two ends. Germline V gene lookup returns CDR1 SQVTM and CDR2 ANQGSEA. CDR3 sequence: CSVEDPTDTQYF. In DNA, the CDR3 is TGCAGCGTTGAAGATCCTACAGATACGCAGTATTTT.

This clone was detected a few times. The V call is TRBV11-2, the J call TRBJ1-2, with 8 bases aligning to TRBD1. There are 15 residues in the CDR3. Germline trimming cut 5 bases from V and 3 bases from J; bases unmatched to any gene: 8. CDR1 is SGHAT, CDR2 FQNNGV, per germline. The CDR3 loop is CASSPATQGDYGYTF. The CDR3 DNA reads TGTGCCAGCAGCCCGGCAACACAGGGGGACTATGGCTACACCTTC.

The V call is TRBV6-6, the J call TRBJ1-5, with D possibly TRBD1 on 6 matching bases. With 0 bases removed from V and 6 bases from J, the gap between germline ends came to 12 bases. The CDR3 is made up of 15 amino acids. Germline CDR1 is MNHNY and CDR2 is SVGAGI (reference sequence). The CDR3 DNA is TGTGCCAGCAGTTACTCTGGCAGGGGTGGTCAGCCCCAGCATTTT. Amino acids: CASSYSGRGGQPQHF.

The rearrangement joins TRBV19 to TRBJ2-2, with D possibly being TRBD2 (5 bases). Germline lookup yields CDR1 LNHDA and CDR2 SQIVND (reference sequence). CDR3 length: 16 amino acids. V was trimmed by 6 bases and J by 3 bases, leaving 17 bases between them. CDR3 sequence (DNA): TGTGCCAGTAGGGCGCCCGAGAGGGTTTACACCGGGGAGCTGTTTTTT. Translated: CASRAPERVYTGELFF.

The V gene is TRBV7-2, the J gene TRBJ2-2, with a tentative D call TRBD2 (6 bases). V lost 5 bases to trimming and J lost 5 bases, with 18 bases between them. This CDR3 comprises 16 residues. Germline V lookup: CDR1 SGHTA, CDR2 FQGNSA. The CDR3 protein is CASSPMGREGTGELFF. Written as DNA, the CDR3 is TGTGCCAGCAGCCCGATGGGGCGGGAAGGAACCGGGGAGCTGTTTTTT.

This chain uses TRBV28 with TRBJ2-7; D is ambiguous. The V and J ends lost 1 base and 4 bases respectively, with 11 bases between them. This CDR3 contains 14 residues. Germline V gene sequence: CDR1 MDHEN, CDR2 SYDVKM. The CDR3 bases are TGTGCCAGCAGTTTATACGTGACACTTTACGAGCAGTACTTC. Translated: CASSLYVTLYEQYF.